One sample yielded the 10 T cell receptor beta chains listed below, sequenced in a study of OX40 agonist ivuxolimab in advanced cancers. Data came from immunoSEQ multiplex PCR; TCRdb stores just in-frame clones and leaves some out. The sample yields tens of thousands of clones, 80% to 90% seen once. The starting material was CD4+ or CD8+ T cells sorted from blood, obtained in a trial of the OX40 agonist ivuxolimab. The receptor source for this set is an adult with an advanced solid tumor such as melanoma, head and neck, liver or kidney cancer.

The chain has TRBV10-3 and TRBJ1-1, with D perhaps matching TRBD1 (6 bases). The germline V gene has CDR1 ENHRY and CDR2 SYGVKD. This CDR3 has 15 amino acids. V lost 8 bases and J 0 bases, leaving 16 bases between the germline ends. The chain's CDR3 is CAIRRDTALNTEAFF. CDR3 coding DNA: TGTGCCATCCGCCGGGACACGGCTTTGAACACTGAAGCTTTCTTT.

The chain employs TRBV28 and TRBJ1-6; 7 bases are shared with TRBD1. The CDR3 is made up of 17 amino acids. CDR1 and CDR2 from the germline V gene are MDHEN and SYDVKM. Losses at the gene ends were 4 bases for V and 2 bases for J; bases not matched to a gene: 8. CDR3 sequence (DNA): TGTGCCAGCAGTTCCCCGACAGGGAGCGCCTATAATTCACCCCTCCACTTT. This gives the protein CASSSPTGSAYNSPLHF.

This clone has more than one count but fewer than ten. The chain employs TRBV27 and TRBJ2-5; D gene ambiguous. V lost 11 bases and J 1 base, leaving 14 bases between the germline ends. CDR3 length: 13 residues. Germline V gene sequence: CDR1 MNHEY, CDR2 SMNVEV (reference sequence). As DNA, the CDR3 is TGTGCCGCCTCTTCCCCGCTCCAAGAGACCCAGTACTTC. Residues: CAASSPLQETQYF.

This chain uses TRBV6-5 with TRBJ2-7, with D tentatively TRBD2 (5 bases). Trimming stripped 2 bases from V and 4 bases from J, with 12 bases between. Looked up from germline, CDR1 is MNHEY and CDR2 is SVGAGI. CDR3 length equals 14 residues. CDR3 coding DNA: TGTGCCAGCAGTTACAGACTACTTGAATACGAGCAGTACTTC. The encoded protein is CASSYRLLEYEQYF.

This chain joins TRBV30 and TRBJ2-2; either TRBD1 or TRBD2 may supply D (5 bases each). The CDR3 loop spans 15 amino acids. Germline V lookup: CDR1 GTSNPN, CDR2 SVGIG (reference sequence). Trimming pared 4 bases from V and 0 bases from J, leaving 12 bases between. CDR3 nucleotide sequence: TGTGCCTGGAATCCACTAGGGGCGAACACCGGGGAGCTGTTTTTT. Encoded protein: CAWNPLGANTGELFF.

CDR3 region: CASSLSAEAFF. The CDR3 nucleotides read TGTGCCAGCAGCTTATCGGCTGAAGCTTTCTTT. The chain employs TRBV7-9 and TRBJ1-1, with D hard to call. V was shortened by 2 bases and J by 6 bases, with 4 bases between the two germline ends. This CDR3 spans 11 amino acids. Germline loops: CDR1 SEHNR, CDR2 FQNEAQ (reference sequence).

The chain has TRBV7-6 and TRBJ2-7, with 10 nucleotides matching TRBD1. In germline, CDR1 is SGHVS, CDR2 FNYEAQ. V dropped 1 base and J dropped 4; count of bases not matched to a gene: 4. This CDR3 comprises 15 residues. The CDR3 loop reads CASSLGQGAVYEQYF. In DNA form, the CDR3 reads TGTGCCAGCAGCTTAGGACAGGGGGCAGTTTACGAGCAGTACTTC.

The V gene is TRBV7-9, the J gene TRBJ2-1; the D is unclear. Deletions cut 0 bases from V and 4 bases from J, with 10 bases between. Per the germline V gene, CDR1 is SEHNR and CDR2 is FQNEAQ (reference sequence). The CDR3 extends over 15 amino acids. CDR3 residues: CASSLAGLGYNEQFF. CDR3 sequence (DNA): TGTGCCAGCAGCTTAGCAGGTTTGGGGTACAATGAGCAGTTCTTC.

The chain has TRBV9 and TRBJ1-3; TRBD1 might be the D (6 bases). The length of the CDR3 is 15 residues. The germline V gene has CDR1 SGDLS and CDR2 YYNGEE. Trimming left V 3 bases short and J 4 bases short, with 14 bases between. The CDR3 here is CASSDPGGTGNTIYF. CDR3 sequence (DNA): TGTGCCAGCAGCGACCCTGGAGGGACAGGAAACACCATATATTTT.

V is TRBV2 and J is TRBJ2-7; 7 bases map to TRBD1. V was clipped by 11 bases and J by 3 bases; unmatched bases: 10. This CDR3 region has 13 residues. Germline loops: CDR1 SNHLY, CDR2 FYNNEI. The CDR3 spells CAVLGTVDYEQYF. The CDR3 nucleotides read TGTGCCGTACTCGGGACAGTCGACTACGAGCAGTACTTC.